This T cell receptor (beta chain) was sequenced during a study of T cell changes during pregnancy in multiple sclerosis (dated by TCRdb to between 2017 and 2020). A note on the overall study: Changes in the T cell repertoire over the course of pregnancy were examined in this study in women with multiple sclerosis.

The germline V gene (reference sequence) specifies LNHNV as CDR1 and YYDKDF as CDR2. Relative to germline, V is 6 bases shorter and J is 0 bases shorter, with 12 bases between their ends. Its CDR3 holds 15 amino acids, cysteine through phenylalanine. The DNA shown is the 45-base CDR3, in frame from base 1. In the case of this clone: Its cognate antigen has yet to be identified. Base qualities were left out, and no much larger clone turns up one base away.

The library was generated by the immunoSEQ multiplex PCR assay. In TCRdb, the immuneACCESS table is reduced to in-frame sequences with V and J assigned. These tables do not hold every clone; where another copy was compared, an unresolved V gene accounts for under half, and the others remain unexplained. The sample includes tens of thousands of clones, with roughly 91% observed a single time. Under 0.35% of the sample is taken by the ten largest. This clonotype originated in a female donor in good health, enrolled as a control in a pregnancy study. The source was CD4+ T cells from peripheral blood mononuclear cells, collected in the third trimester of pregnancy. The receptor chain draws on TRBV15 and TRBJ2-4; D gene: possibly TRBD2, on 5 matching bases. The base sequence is TGTGCCACCAGTCGGGGTGGGGTAGCCAAAAACATTCAGTACTTC. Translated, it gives CATSRGGVAKNIQYF. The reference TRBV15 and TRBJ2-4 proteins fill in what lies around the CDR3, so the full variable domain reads DAMVIQNPRYQVTQFGKPVTLSCSQTLNHNVMYWYQQKSSQAPKLLFHYYDKDFNNEADTPDNFQSRRPNTSFCFLDIRSPGLGDTAMYLCATSRGGVAKNIQYFGAGTRLSVL.